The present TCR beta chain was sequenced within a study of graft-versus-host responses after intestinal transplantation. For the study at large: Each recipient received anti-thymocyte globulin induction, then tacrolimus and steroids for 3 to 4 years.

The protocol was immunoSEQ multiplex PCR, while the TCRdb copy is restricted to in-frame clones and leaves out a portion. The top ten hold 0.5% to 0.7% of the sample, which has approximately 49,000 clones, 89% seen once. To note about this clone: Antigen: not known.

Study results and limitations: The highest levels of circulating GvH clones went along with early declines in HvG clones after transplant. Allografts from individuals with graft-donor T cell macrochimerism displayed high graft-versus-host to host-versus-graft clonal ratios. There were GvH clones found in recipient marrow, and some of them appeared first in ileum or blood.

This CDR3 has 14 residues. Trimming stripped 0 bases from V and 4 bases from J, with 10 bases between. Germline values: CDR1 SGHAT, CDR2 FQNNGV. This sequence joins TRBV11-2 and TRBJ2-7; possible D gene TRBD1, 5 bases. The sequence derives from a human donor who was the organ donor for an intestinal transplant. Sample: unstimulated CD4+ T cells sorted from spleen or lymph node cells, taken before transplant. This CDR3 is CASSLERQSYEQYF. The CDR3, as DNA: TGTGCCAGCAGCTTAGAACGACAGAGTTACGAGCAGTACTTC. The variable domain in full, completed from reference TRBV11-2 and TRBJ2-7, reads EAGVAQSPRYKIIEKRQSVAFWCNPISGHATLYWYQQILGQGPKLLIQFQNNGVVDDSQLPKDRFSAERLKGVDSTLKIQPAKLEDSAVYLCASSLERQSYEQYFGPGTRLTVT.